The rows below give T cell receptor beta chains drawn from one sample of a study of CD8 T cells in ankylosing spondylitis. A single record per CDR3 protein comes from TCRdb applying MiXCR to the 5' RACE reads. The table lists more than 500,000 distinct CDR3 sequences, less than 6% of them singletons. Sequencing was carried out using blood, either unsorted or a sorted T cell fraction (not recorded which). The source of these receptors is a male donor with ankylosing spondylitis. CDR3s include the opening cysteine and the closing phenylalanine or tryptophan. Each record gives: CDR3 protein, CDR3 DNA, V gene, D gene, clone size, J gene. D genes are given only for firm matches. Only some rows state a clone size, as once, few, many or a class for expanded clones.

cdr3_aa: CASSRDQSTEAFF
cdr3_nt: TGTGCCAGCTCACGGGACCAATCGACTGAAGCTTTCTTT
v_call: TRBV18
d_call: NA
clone_size: once
j_call: TRBJ1-1

cdr3_aa: CSVEFTGTNTEAFF
cdr3_nt: TGCAGCGTTGAATTCACCGGGACGAACACTGAAGCTTTCTTT
v_call: TRBV29-1
d_call: NA
clone_size: many
j_call: TRBJ1-1

cdr3_aa: CASSFGLALGWEQFF
cdr3_nt: TGTGCCAGCAGCTTTGGACTAGCGTTAGGCTGGGAGCAGTTCTTC
v_call: TRBV7-9
d_call: TRBD2
clone_size: many
j_call: TRBJ2-1

cdr3_aa: CASRSGRASITDTQYF
cdr3_nt: TGTGCCAGCAGGAGCGGGAGGGCCTCAATCACAGATACGCAGTATTTT
v_call: TRBV28
d_call: TRBD2
clone_size: many
j_call: TRBJ2-3

cdr3_aa: CASSTGMGNQPQHF
cdr3_nt: TGCGCCAGCAGTACAGGGATGGGCAATCAGCCCCAGCATTTT
v_call: TRBV4-1
d_call: NA
clone_size: many
j_call: TRBJ1-5

cdr3_aa: CASSQDKTEVLMNTEAFF
cdr3_nt: TGCGCCAGCAGCCAAGATAAAACAGAAGTCCTCATGAACACTGAAGCTTTCTTT
v_call: TRBV4-3
d_call: NA
clone_size: few
j_call: TRBJ1-1

cdr3_aa: CASSQQGFTEAFF
cdr3_nt: TGTGCCAGCAGTCAGCAGGGGTTCACTGAAGCTTTCTTT
v_call: TRBV16
d_call: NA
clone_size: many
j_call: TRBJ1-1

cdr3_aa: CSAPWVQETQYF
cdr3_nt: TGCAGTGCCCCCTGGGTCCAAGAGACCCAGTACTTC
v_call: TRBV20-1
d_call: NA
clone_size: few
j_call: TRBJ2-5

cdr3_aa: CASRGGGIRTGVMDEQYF
cdr3_nt: TGCGCCAGCAGAGGCGGCGGGATTCGGACAGGGGTAATGGACGAGCAGTACTTC
v_call: TRBV5-1
d_call: TRBD1
clone_size: many
j_call: TRBJ2-7

cdr3_aa: CASAEASGSVKTQYF
cdr3_nt: TGTGCCAGCGCGGAGGCTAGCGGGAGTGTAAAGACCCAGTACTTC
v_call: TRBV2
d_call: TRBD2
clone_size: few
j_call: TRBJ2-5

cdr3_aa: CASSSLDRTQETQYF
cdr3_nt: TGTGCCAGCAGTTCACTCGACAGGACCCAAGAGACCCAGTACTTC
v_call: TRBV12-3/TRBV12-4
d_call: NA
clone_size: many
j_call: TRBJ2-5

cdr3_aa: CASSVSQSDTQYF
cdr3_nt: TGTGCCAGCAGCGTCTCACAGTCAGATACGCAGTATTTT
v_call: TRBV9
d_call: NA
clone_size: NA
j_call: TRBJ2-3

cdr3_aa: CASSLRGVGQPQHF
cdr3_nt: TGCGCCAGCAGCTTGCGAGGGGTTGGTCAGCCCCAGCATTTT
v_call: TRBV5-1
d_call: NA
clone_size: many
j_call: TRBJ1-5

cdr3_aa: CASSLQGAPSYEQYF
cdr3_nt: TGTGCCAGCAGCTTACAGGGGGCCCCGTCCTACGAGCAGTACTTC
v_call: TRBV7-2
d_call: TRBD1
clone_size: many
j_call: TRBJ2-7

cdr3_aa: CSVEDGVNTGELFF
cdr3_nt: TGCAGCGTTGAAGACGGTGTGAACACCGGGGAGCTGTTTTTT
v_call: TRBV29-1
d_call: NA
clone_size: few
j_call: TRBJ2-2

cdr3_aa: CSVPGGSGSGTEAFF
cdr3_nt: TGCAGCGTCCCTGGGGGGAGCGGTTCGGGCACTGAAGCTTTCTTT
v_call: TRBV29-1
d_call: NA
clone_size: many
j_call: TRBJ1-1

cdr3_aa: CASSFLGSRDRKNIQYF
cdr3_nt: TGTGCCAGCAGCTTTTTGGGCAGTCGGGACAGGAAAAACATTCAGTACTTC
v_call: TRBV5-7
d_call: TRBD1
clone_size: many
j_call: TRBJ2-4

cdr3_aa: CASSSGIGGELFF
cdr3_nt: TGTGCCAGCAGCTCCGGTATTGGCGGGGAGCTGTTTTTT
v_call: TRBV7-2
d_call: NA
clone_size: many
j_call: TRBJ2-2

cdr3_aa: CASSLVYRAGNPYEQYF
cdr3_nt: TGTGCCAGCAGCTTAGTTTACAGGGCGGGCAACCCCTACGAGCAGTACTTC
v_call: TRBV7-6
d_call: NA
clone_size: many
j_call: TRBJ2-7

cdr3_aa: CASSFLSGLEQFF
cdr3_nt: TGTGCCAGCAGTTTTCTTTCTGGGCTAGAGCAGTTCTTC
v_call: TRBV28
d_call: NA
clone_size: many
j_call: TRBJ2-1

cdr3_aa: CASSPRATTSTDTQYF
cdr3_nt: TGTGCCAGCAGCCCACGAGCAACCACTAGCACAGATACGCAGTATTTT
v_call: TRBV7-8
d_call: NA
clone_size: many
j_call: TRBJ2-3

cdr3_aa: CSLREGDTQYF
cdr3_nt: TGCAGCCTCCGTGAGGGAGATACGCAGTATTTT
v_call: TRBV29-1
d_call: NA
clone_size: many
j_call: TRBJ2-3

cdr3_aa: CASSQDREETQYF
cdr3_nt: TGTGCTAGCAGCCAAGACAGGGAAGAGACCCAGTACTTC
v_call: TRBV4-1
d_call: TRBD1
clone_size: many
j_call: TRBJ2-5

cdr3_aa: CASSQERGRGTDTQYF
cdr3_nt: TGTGCCAGCAGCCAAGAACGGGGTCGGGGCACAGATACGCAGTATTTT
v_call: TRBV4-2
d_call: NA
clone_size: few
j_call: TRBJ2-3

cdr3_aa: CSAPGSGELFF
cdr3_nt: TGCAGTGCCCCAGGGAGCGGGGAGCTGTTTTTT
v_call: TRBV20-1
d_call: NA
clone_size: many
j_call: TRBJ2-2

cdr3_aa: CATSDSQSSSYEQYF
cdr3_nt: TGTGCCACCAGTGATTCACAGTCGAGCTCCTACGAGCAGTACTTC
v_call: TRBV24-1
d_call: NA
clone_size: many
j_call: TRBJ2-7

cdr3_aa: CASSPVGTHYNEQFF
cdr3_nt: TGTGCCAGCAGTCCCGTGGGGACCCACTACAATGAGCAGTTCTTC
v_call: TRBV14
d_call: NA
clone_size: many
j_call: TRBJ2-1